These T cell receptor beta chains were read from a single sample in a study of blood T cell repertoires in COVID-19. TCRdb's copy holds only in-frame clones and misses some; the assay was immunoSEQ multiplex PCR. The data contain about 390,000 clones, around nine tenths of them singletons. Sequenced: PBMCs or T cells enriched from blood (not recorded which). These receptor sequences come from a woman between 45 and 60 years old who had recovered from COVID-19. CDR3s include the opening cysteine and the closing phenylalanine or tryptophan. The D gene is left open where the match is weak. Clone size is stated in some rows and not others, as once, few, many or a class when expanded.

abundance: NA
j_gene: TRBJ1-2
d_gene: NA
v_gene: TRBV19
len: 15
CDR3aa: CASSIQGRFNYGYTF
CDR3nt: TGTGCCAGTAGTATACAGGGCAGGTTTAACTATGGCTACACCTTC

abundance: NA
j_gene: TRBJ2-1
d_gene: TRBD1
v_gene: TRBV28
len: 16
CDR3aa: CASSLPGTGAYNEQFF
CDR3nt: TGTGCCAGCAGTCTCCCCGGGACAGGGGCTTACAATGAGCAGTTCTTC

abundance: NA
j_gene: TRBJ2-7
d_gene: NA
v_gene: TRBV11-2
len: 15
CDR3aa: CASSLGSGLFYEQYF
CDR3nt: TGTGCCAGCAGCTTAGGGTCAGGGTTGTTTTACGAGCAGTACTTC

abundance: NA
j_gene: TRBJ1-2
d_gene: NA
v_gene: TRBV6-1
len: 16
CDR3aa: CASSEASGARGYGYTF
CDR3nt: TGTGCCAGCAGTGAAGCTTCAGGGGCCAGGGGCTATGGCTACACCTTC

abundance: once
j_gene: TRBJ2-1
d_gene: NA
v_gene: TRBV25-1
len: 14
CDR3aa: CASSEAGSYNEQFF
CDR3nt: TGTGCCAGCAGTGAAGCAGGGTCCTACAATGAGCAGTTCTTC

abundance: NA
j_gene: TRBJ1-2
d_gene: TRBD1
v_gene: TRBV24-1
len: 14
CDR3aa: CATSDQQGTYGYTF
CDR3nt: TGTGCCACCAGTGACCAACAGGGGACCTATGGCTACACCTTC

abundance: few
j_gene: TRBJ1-5
d_gene: TRBD1
v_gene: TRBV28
len: 18
CDR3aa: CASSPGTGGRISNQPQHF
CDR3nt: TGTGCCAGCAGCCCAGGGACAGGGGGTAGAATTAGCAATCAGCCCCAGCATTTT

abundance: NA
j_gene: TRBJ1-3
d_gene: NA
v_gene: TRBV30
len: 14
CDR3aa: CAWSAMGGGNTIYF
CDR3nt: TGTGCCTGGAGTGCCATGGGGGGTGGAAACACCATATATTTT

abundance: few
j_gene: TRBJ2-7
d_gene: NA
v_gene: TRBV5-5
len: 15
CDR3aa: CASSQTRGSSYEQYF
CDR3nt: TGTGCCAGCAGCCAAACGCGGGGCTCCTCCTACGAGCAGTACTTC

abundance: once
j_gene: TRBJ2-3
d_gene: TRBD2
v_gene: TRBV7-2
len: 17
CDR3aa: CASSLRTSGGYTDTQYF
CDR3nt: TGTGCCAGCAGCTTACGCACTAGCGGGGGGTACACAGATACGCAGTATTTT

abundance: NA
j_gene: TRBJ2-7
d_gene: TRBD2
v_gene: TRBV5-6
len: 18
CDR3aa: CASSLSSERGHDSYEQYF
CDR3nt: TGTGCCAGCAGCTTAAGTAGTGAGCGGGGGCACGATTCCTACGAGCAGTACTTC

abundance: few
j_gene: TRBJ1-6
d_gene: NA
v_gene: TRBV7-9
len: 15
CDR3aa: CASSSGVSYNSPLHF
CDR3nt: TGTGCCAGCAGCTCAGGGGTCTCCTATAATTCACCCCTCCACTTT

abundance: NA
j_gene: TRBJ2-7
d_gene: NA
v_gene: TRBV10-3
len: 13
CDR3aa: CAISDHGGYEQYF
CDR3nt: TGTGCCATCAGTGACCACGGGGGCTACGAGCAGTACTTC

abundance: NA
j_gene: TRBJ1-2
d_gene: NA
v_gene: TRBV5-8
len: 12
CDR3aa: CASSLLGGGYTF
CDR3nt: TGTGCCAGCAGCTTATTAGGCGGGGGCTACACCTTC

abundance: NA
j_gene: TRBJ1-5
d_gene: NA
v_gene: TRBV30
len: 14
CDR3aa: CAWSVRRDSQPQHF
CDR3nt: TGTGCCTGGAGTGTACGGAGGGATTCTCAGCCCCAGCATTTT

abundance: once
j_gene: TRBJ2-3
d_gene: TRBD1
v_gene: TRBV19
len: 15
CDR3aa: CASSIARGIDGTQYF
CDR3nt: TGTGCCAGTAGTATCGCCAGGGGGATCGACGGTACGCAGTATTTT

abundance: NA
j_gene: TRBJ1-4
d_gene: NA
v_gene: TRBV10-3
len: 13
CDR3aa: CASKPEGSEKLFF
CDR3nt: TGTGCCTCAAAGCCAGAAGGGAGTGAAAAACTGTTTTTT

abundance: few
j_gene: TRBJ1-1
d_gene: NA
v_gene: TRBV7-2
len: 15
CDR3aa: CASSLVSGSNTEAFF
CDR3nt: TGTGCCAGCAGCTTAGTTTCAGGGTCGAACACTGAAGCTTTCTTT

abundance: NA
j_gene: TRBJ1-2
d_gene: TRBD1
v_gene: TRBV6-5
len: 13
CDR3aa: CASGTGRHYGYTF
CDR3nt: TGTGCCAGTGGGACAGGGCGACACTATGGCTACACCTTC

abundance: NA
j_gene: TRBJ1-1
d_gene: NA
v_gene: TRBV6-1
len: 13
CDR3aa: CASSDLWGAEAFF
CDR3nt: TGTGCCAGCAGTGACCTTTGGGGGGCTGAAGCTTTCTTT

abundance: NA
j_gene: TRBJ2-7
d_gene: NA
v_gene: TRBV4-2
len: 14
CDR3aa: CASSSRDTTYEQYF
CDR3nt: TGTGCCAGCAGCAGCCGGGACACCACCTACGAGCAGTACTTC

abundance: NA
j_gene: TRBJ1-1
d_gene: NA
v_gene: TRBV2
len: 11
CDR3aa: CASSVTSEAFF
CDR3nt: TGTGCCAGCAGTGTTACTTCTGAAGCTTTCTTT

abundance: NA
j_gene: TRBJ2-5
d_gene: TRBD2
v_gene: TRBV6-5
len: 16
CDR3aa: CASSYSLAGGQETQYF
CDR3nt: TGTGCCAGCAGTTACTCGCTAGCGGGGGGCCAAGAGACCCAGTACTTC

abundance: NA
j_gene: TRBJ1-2
d_gene: NA
v_gene: TRBV10-3
len: 14
CDR3aa: CAISLNNSTYGYTF
CDR3nt: TGTGCCATCAGTTTGAACAACAGTACTTATGGCTACACCTTC

abundance: NA
j_gene: TRBJ2-1
d_gene: NA
v_gene: TRBV23-1
len: 15
CDR3aa: CAGSPRAGQGFEQFF
CDR3nt: TGCGCCGGATCCCCGCGTGCGGGGCAGGGATTTGAGCAGTTCTTC

abundance: once
j_gene: TRBJ1-3
d_gene: TRBD1
v_gene: TRBV2
len: 16
CDR3aa: CASSAEGQLWGNTIYF
CDR3nt: TGTGCCAGCAGTGCCGAGGGACAGCTATGGGGAAACACCATATATTTT

abundance: NA
j_gene: TRBJ2-7
d_gene: NA
v_gene: TRBV7-8
len: 13
CDR3aa: CASSLGLRREQYF
CDR3nt: TGTGCCAGCAGCTTGGGACTTCGCCGCGAGCAGTACTTC

abundance: NA
j_gene: TRBJ2-2
d_gene: NA
v_gene: TRBV24-1
len: 17
CDR3aa: CATSESRTGLRPGELFF
CDR3nt: TGTGCCACCAGTGAATCCCGGACAGGACTACGGCCCGGGGAGCTGTTTTTT

abundance: NA
j_gene: TRBJ2-2
d_gene: NA
v_gene: TRBV4-3
len: 16
CDR3aa: CASSHFSGRNTGELFF
CDR3nt: TGCGCCAGCAGCCACTTTAGCGGTCGGAACACCGGGGAGCTGTTTTTT

abundance: NA
j_gene: TRBJ2-4
d_gene: TRBD1
v_gene: TRBV2
len: 15
CDR3aa: CASSEARNRGNIQYF
CDR3nt: TGTGCCAGCAGTGAAGCGAGGAACAGGGGCAACATTCAGTACTTC

abundance: once
j_gene: TRBJ1-3
d_gene: NA
v_gene: TRBV7-6
len: 15
CDR3aa: CASSLEQGDGNTIYF
CDR3nt: TGTGCCAGCAGCTTAGAACAGGGTGATGGAAACACCATATATTTT

abundance: NA
j_gene: TRBJ2-7
d_gene: TRBD1
v_gene: TRBV13
len: 15
CDR3aa: CASSLAGTGGYEQYF
CDR3nt: TGTGCCAGCAGCTTAGCCGGGACAGGGGGATACGAGCAGTACTTC

abundance: NA
j_gene: TRBJ2-3
d_gene: NA
v_gene: TRBV5-4
len: 15
CDR3aa: CASSLDFSSTDTQYF
CDR3nt: TGTGCCAGCAGCTTGGACTTTAGTAGCACAGATACGCAGTATTTT

abundance: NA
j_gene: TRBJ1-5
d_gene: NA
v_gene: TRBV28
len: 15
CDR3aa: CASRKGGLRNQPQHF
CDR3nt: TGTGCCAGCAGAAAGGGGGGGCTCCGCAATCAGCCCCAGCATTTT

abundance: NA
j_gene: TRBJ2-1
d_gene: NA
v_gene: TRBV19
len: 14
CDR3aa: CASHQGGGYNEQFF
CDR3nt: TGTGCCAGCCATCAGGGTGGTGGGTACAATGAGCAGTTCTTC

abundance: NA
j_gene: TRBJ1-2
d_gene: NA
v_gene: TRBV7-2
len: 14
CDR3aa: CASTPGTGNYGYTF
CDR3nt: TGTGCCAGCACTCCCGGGACTGGTAACTATGGCTACACCTTC

abundance: NA
j_gene: TRBJ2-4
d_gene: NA
v_gene: TRBV28
len: 14
CDR3aa: CANATGVPKNIQYF
CDR3nt: TGTGCCAACGCGACGGGGGTTCCCAAAAACATTCAGTACTTC